This T cell receptor (beta chain) derives from a study of blood T cell repertoires in COVID-19. The CDR3 consists of 14 residues. CDR1 is LNHDA, CDR2 SQIVND, per germline (reference sequence). Trimming removed 5 bases at V and 2 bases at J, with 12 bases between. This table comes from immunoSEQ multiplex PCR, and its TCRdb copy is limited to in-frame clones, with some not included. Counted here are 60,000 or so clones, around 83% occurring once; the ten biggest clones make up roughly an eighth. The material sequenced was peripheral blood. The J gene is TRBJ1-2, the V gene TRBV19; D not certain. The TCR sequence derives from a human donor in a cohort sampled during active COVID-19. CDR3 sequence (DNA): TGTGCCAGTAGTCCCACTGCTACCAACTATGGCTACACCTTC. Translated: CASSPTATNYGYTF.